These T cell receptor beta chains were read from a single sample in a study of control samples from healthy donors and cancer patients. Assay used: immunoSEQ multiplex PCR; TCRdb lists only in-frame clones, some missing. The sample lists 73,000 or so clones, 87% occurring once. The sequencing sample was made of blood. The receptors derive from a woman in her forties or fifties in good health. CDR3s include the opening cysteine and the closing phenylalanine or tryptophan. Each record gives: clone size, J gene, D gene, V gene, CDR3 protein, CDR3 DNA. D genes are given only for firm matches. Some rows have no size entry. The others give once, few or many, or a class for an expanded clone.

clone size: .
J gene: TRBJ1-5
D gene: .
V gene: TRBV4-1
CDR3 protein: CASSPRDGNQPQHF
CDR3 DNA: TGCGCCAGCAGCCCGAGGGACGGCAATCAGCCCCAGCATTTT

clone size: .
J gene: TRBJ2-1
D gene: TRBD2
V gene: TRBV19
CDR3 protein: CASSITSGVLIEQFF
CDR3 DNA: TGTGCCAGTAGTATAACTAGCGGGGTCCTCATCGAGCAGTTCTTC

clone size: once
J gene: TRBJ2-5
D gene: .
V gene: TRBV4-1
CDR3 protein: CASSQQAGETQYF
CDR3 DNA: TGCGCCAGCAGCCAACAAGCAGGCGAGACCCAGTACTTC

clone size: few
J gene: TRBJ1-1
D gene: .
V gene: TRBV28
CDR3 protein: CASSFAGKNTEAFF
CDR3 DNA: TGTGCCAGCAGTTTTGCAGGGAAGAACACTGAAGCTTTCTTT

clone size: .
J gene: TRBJ2-2
D gene: TRBD1
V gene: TRBV5-1
CDR3 protein: CASSLVGTDYTGELFF
CDR3 DNA: TGCGCCAGCAGCTTGGTAGGGACAGACTACACCGGGGAGCTGTTTTTT

clone size: once
J gene: TRBJ1-6
D gene: .
V gene: TRBV6-5
CDR3 protein: CASRGRVSNSPLHF
CDR3 DNA: TGTGCCAGTCGGGGCAGGGTCTCCAATTCACCCCTCCACTTT

clone size: .
J gene: TRBJ2-7
D gene: TRBD1
V gene: TRBV2
CDR3 protein: CASSTGTVNEQYF
CDR3 DNA: TGTGCCAGCAGTACCGGGACAGTCAACGAGCAGTACTTC

clone size: .
J gene: TRBJ1-2
D gene: .
V gene: TRBV29-1
CDR3 protein: CSVEVGVTGGGYTF
CDR3 DNA: TGCAGCGTTGAAGTGGGGGTGACAGGAGGTGGCTACACCTTC

clone size: few
J gene: TRBJ2-1
D gene: TRBD2
V gene: TRBV7-9
CDR3 protein: CASSYLAGIENEQFF
CDR3 DNA: TGTGCCAGCAGCTACCTAGCGGGGATAGAGAATGAGCAGTTCTTC

clone size: .
J gene: TRBJ2-1
D gene: TRBD1
V gene: TRBV27
CDR3 protein: CASRDRGKDEQFF
CDR3 DNA: TGTGCCAGTCGGGACAGGGGTAAGGATGAGCAGTTCTTC

clone size: .
J gene: TRBJ2-2
D gene: TRBD1
V gene: TRBV24-1
CDR3 protein: CATSDRGARKPELFF
CDR3 DNA: TGTGCCACCTCCGACAGGGGAGCCCGTAAACCGGAGCTGTTTTTT

clone size: .
J gene: TRBJ1-1
D gene: TRBD1
V gene: TRBV14
CDR3 protein: CASSQDRTGVANTEAFF
CDR3 DNA: TGTGCCAGCAGCCAAGACAGAACAGGGGTCGCGAACACTGAAGCTTTCTTT

clone size: few
J gene: TRBJ1-2
D gene: TRBD1
V gene: TRBV5-8
CDR3 protein: CASSLERGRPGYTF
CDR3 DNA: TGTGCCAGCAGCTTGGAAAGGGGGCGTCCCGGCTACACCTTC

clone size: .
J gene: TRBJ2-7
D gene: .
V gene: TRBV5-1
CDR3 protein: CASSPPTTDEQYF
CDR3 DNA: TGCGCCAGCAGCCCCCCGACTACGGATGAGCAGTACTTC

clone size: .
J gene: TRBJ1-1
D gene: .
V gene: TRBV10-3
CDR3 protein: CAIKVDTEAFF
CDR3 DNA: TGTGCCATCAAGGTGGACACTGAAGCTTTCTTT

clone size: .
J gene: TRBJ1-2
D gene: .
V gene: TRBV2
CDR3 protein: CASKVLQGTGYTF
CDR3 DNA: TGTGCCAGCAAGGTATTACAGGGTACCGGCTACACCTTC

clone size: .
J gene: TRBJ2-2
D gene: TRBD1
V gene: TRBV11-2
CDR3 protein: CASSSYRDRGGTGELFF
CDR3 DNA: TGTGCCAGCAGCAGCTACCGGGACAGGGGCGGAACCGGGGAGCTGTTTTTT

clone size: .
J gene: TRBJ1-2
D gene: TRBD1
V gene: TRBV28
CDR3 protein: CASSPGTGGGYGYTF
CDR3 DNA: TGTGCCAGCAGCCCCGGGACAGGGGGCGGGTATGGCTACACCTTC

clone size: .
J gene: TRBJ2-1
D gene: .
V gene: TRBV30
CDR3 protein: CAWSRGSVFNEQFF
CDR3 DNA: TGTGCCTGGAGCAGGGGAAGCGTTTTCAATGAGCAGTTCTTC

clone size: .
J gene: TRBJ2-5
D gene: .
V gene: TRBV19
CDR3 protein: CASSLGGGGETQYF
CDR3 DNA: TGTGCCAGTAGCCTAGGGGGGGGCGGAGAGACCCAGTACTTC

clone size: .
J gene: TRBJ2-7
D gene: .
V gene: TRBV5-6
CDR3 protein: CASSFKTAIGEQYF
CDR3 DNA: TGTGCCAGCAGCTTCAAGACAGCGATTGGTGAGCAGTACTTC

clone size: .
J gene: TRBJ2-4
D gene: TRBD1
V gene: TRBV11-1
CDR3 protein: CASSPRGPKNIQYF
CDR3 DNA: TGTGCCAGCAGCCCCAGGGGGCCCAAAAACATTCAGTACTTC

clone size: once
J gene: TRBJ2-5
D gene: .
V gene: TRBV19
CDR3 protein: CASSPGGTQYF
CDR3 DNA: TGTGCCAGTAGTCCCGGCGGGACCCAGTACTTC

clone size: .
J gene: TRBJ1-2
D gene: .
V gene: TRBV19
CDR3 protein: CASTDFGTIYGYTF
CDR3 DNA: TGTGCCAGTACGGACTTCGGGACAATCTATGGCTACACCTTC

clone size: .
J gene: TRBJ2-7
D gene: .
V gene: TRBV5-4
CDR3 protein: CASSHKGVGGEQYF
CDR3 DNA: TGTGCCAGCAGCCATAAAGGGGTAGGGGGCGAGCAGTACTTC

clone size: .
J gene: TRBJ2-5
D gene: TRBD1
V gene: TRBV19
CDR3 protein: CASSNWTGSETQYF
CDR3 DNA: TGTGCCAGTAGTAACTGGACAGGGTCAGAGACCCAGTACTTC

clone size: .
J gene: TRBJ1-5
D gene: TRBD1
V gene: TRBV10-3
CDR3 protein: CAINRDRNQPQHF
CDR3 DNA: TGTGCCATCAACCGGGACAGAAATCAGCCCCAGCATTTT

clone size: .
J gene: TRBJ1-3
D gene: .
V gene: TRBV9
CDR3 protein: CASSADSSTGGNTIYF
CDR3 DNA: TGTGCCAGCAGCGCCGACTCATCGACGGGCGGAAACACCATATATTTT

clone size: .
J gene: TRBJ2-2
D gene: .
V gene: TRBV5-6
CDR3 protein: CASSWGQDTGELFF
CDR3 DNA: TGTGCCAGCAGTTGGGGACAAGACACCGGGGAGCTGTTTTTT

clone size: .
J gene: TRBJ2-2
D gene: .
V gene: TRBV14
CDR3 protein: CASSPTTRYGELFF
CDR3 DNA: TGTGCCAGCAGCCCGACTACCCGTTACGGGGAGCTGTTTTTT

clone size: once
J gene: TRBJ2-1
D gene: TRBD1
V gene: TRBV19
CDR3 protein: CASSPRTGIYNEQFF
CDR3 DNA: TGTGCCAGTAGTCCCCGGACAGGCATCTACAATGAGCAGTTCTTC

clone size: .
J gene: TRBJ2-2
D gene: .
V gene: TRBV11-2
CDR3 protein: CASSQIPGELFF
CDR3 DNA: TGTGCCAGCAGCCAGATTCCCGGGGAGCTGTTTTTT

clone size: once
J gene: TRBJ2-2
D gene: .
V gene: TRBV5-4
CDR3 protein: CASSLDPTNTGELFF
CDR3 DNA: TGTGCCAGCAGCTTGGACCCCACAAACACCGGGGAGCTGTTTTTT

clone size: .
J gene: TRBJ2-2
D gene: .
V gene: TRBV7-3
CDR3 protein: CASSFGGAVTGELFF
CDR3 DNA: TGTGCCAGCAGCTTCGGCGGGGCGGTCACCGGGGAGCTGTTTTTT

clone size: .
J gene: TRBJ2-1
D gene: .
V gene: TRBV18
CDR3 protein: CASSPSKGEQFF
CDR3 DNA: TGTGCCAGCTCACCCAGTAAGGGTGAGCAGTTCTTC

clone size: .
J gene: TRBJ1-1
D gene: .
V gene: TRBV5-1
CDR3 protein: CASSLESSGMNTEAFF
CDR3 DNA: TGCGCCAGCAGCTTGGAGTCGTCAGGTATGAACACTGAAGCTTTCTTT

clone size: .
J gene: TRBJ2-1
D gene: .
V gene: TRBV5-6
CDR3 protein: CASSLRERVHNEQFF
CDR3 DNA: TGTGCCAGCAGCTTACGGGAGAGGGTACACAATGAGCAGTTCTTC

clone size: .
J gene: TRBJ1-6
D gene: .
V gene: TRBV6-4
CDR3 protein: CASSEQEFGSPLHF
CDR3 DNA: TGTGCCAGCAGTGAACAGGAGTTTGGGTCACCCCTCCACTTT

clone size: .
J gene: TRBJ2-4
D gene: .
V gene: TRBV6-5
CDR3 protein: CASSYSEGSKNIQYF
CDR3 DNA: TGTGCCAGCAGTTACTCAGAGGGTTCCAAAAACATTCAGTACTTC

clone size: .
J gene: TRBJ1-6
D gene: .
V gene: TRBV7-9
CDR3 protein: CASSLDGRTMNSPLHF
CDR3 DNA: TGTGCCAGCAGCTTAGATGGACGGACCATGAATTCACCCCTCCACTTT

clone size: .
J gene: TRBJ1-2
D gene: .
V gene: TRBV6-2/TRBV6-3
CDR3 protein: CASSYSRGDANYGYTF
CDR3 DNA: TGTGCCAGCAGTTACTCTCGCGGAGACGCTAACTATGGCTACACCTTC

clone size: .
J gene: TRBJ1-1
D gene: .
V gene: TRBV30
CDR3 protein: CAGTLNTEAFF
CDR3 DNA: TGTGCCGGGACACTAAACACTGAAGCTTTCTTT

clone size: .
J gene: TRBJ1-6
D gene: .
V gene: TRBV6-2/TRBV6-3
CDR3 protein: CASSRLYNSPLHF
CDR3 DNA: TGTGCCAGCAGCAGACTCTATAATTCACCCCTCCACTTT

clone size: .
J gene: TRBJ2-2
D gene: TRBD1
V gene: TRBV25-1
CDR3 protein: CASQRTGDTGELFF
CDR3 DNA: TGTGCCAGCCAAAGGACAGGGGACACCGGGGAGCTGTTTTTT

clone size: .
J gene: TRBJ2-5
D gene: .
V gene: TRBV19
CDR3 protein: CASSISGSAGSQETQYF
CDR3 DNA: TGTGCCAGTAGTATATCGGGCAGCGCAGGAAGTCAAGAGACCCAGTACTTC

clone size: .
J gene: TRBJ1-2
D gene: .
V gene: TRBV5-6
CDR3 protein: CASSLRRGGGYTF
CDR3 DNA: TGTGCCAGCAGCTTGAGACGGGGAGGGGGCTACACCTTC

clone size: .
J gene: TRBJ2-3
D gene: .
V gene: TRBV19
CDR3 protein: CASSAGPRTDTQYF
CDR3 DNA: TGTGCCAGTAGTGCGGGTCCTCGCACAGATACGCAGTATTTT

clone size: .
J gene: TRBJ2-1
D gene: .
V gene: TRBV5-4
CDR3 protein: CASTHPATSSYNEQFF
CDR3 DNA: TGTGCCAGCACTCATCCAGCGACGAGCTCCTACAATGAGCAGTTCTTC

clone size: .
J gene: TRBJ2-7
D gene: TRBD1
V gene: TRBV28
CDR3 protein: CASSLTGENYEQYF
CDR3 DNA: TGTGCCAGCAGTTTGACAGGGGAGAACTACGAGCAGTACTTC

clone size: once
J gene: TRBJ2-1
D gene: .
V gene: TRBV5-1
CDR3 protein: CASSPGEDYEQFF
CDR3 DNA: TGCGCCAGCAGCCCGGGGGAGGACTATGAGCAGTTCTTC

clone size: .
J gene: TRBJ1-1
D gene: .
V gene: TRBV28
CDR3 protein: CASSLRYREAFF
CDR3 DNA: TGTGCCAGCAGTTTACGATACCGTGAAGCTTTCTTT

clone size: .
J gene: TRBJ2-7
D gene: .
V gene: TRBV18
CDR3 protein: CASSPEASSYEQYF
CDR3 DNA: TGTGCCAGCTCACCAGAGGCTAGCTCCTACGAGCAGTACTTC

clone size: .
J gene: TRBJ2-3
D gene: .
V gene: TRBV5-1
CDR3 protein: CASSFSLTGRTDTQYF
CDR3 DNA: TGCGCCAGCAGCTTCTCCCTGACGGGACGCACAGATACGCAGTATTTT

clone size: .
J gene: TRBJ2-2
D gene: TRBD1
V gene: TRBV18
CDR3 protein: CASSPPVRDRLFPGELFF
CDR3 DNA: TGTGCCAGCTCACCACCTGTACGGGACAGGTTATTCCCCGGGGAGCTGTTTTTT

clone size: .
J gene: TRBJ1-1
D gene: TRBD1
V gene: TRBV13
CDR3 protein: CASRTGMGRTEAFF
CDR3 DNA: TGTGCCAGCAGGACAGGGATGGGGCGGACTGAAGCTTTCTTT

clone size: .
J gene: TRBJ2-7
D gene: .
V gene: TRBV13
CDR3 protein: CASSRTGYEQYF
CDR3 DNA: TGTGCCAGCAGTCGGACTGGTTACGAGCAGTACTTC

clone size: .
J gene: TRBJ1-4
D gene: TRBD1
V gene: TRBV28
CDR3 protein: CASRPTGTGTEKLFF
CDR3 DNA: TGTGCCAGCAGGCCCACCGGGACAGGGACTGAAAAACTGTTTTTT

clone size: .
J gene: TRBJ2-1
D gene: .
V gene: TRBV28
CDR3 protein: CASTLGLGDEQFF
CDR3 DNA: TGTGCCAGTACCTTGGGGCTAGGCGATGAGCAGTTCTTC

clone size: .
J gene: TRBJ1-3
D gene: TRBD1
V gene: TRBV5-4
CDR3 protein: CASSRDRSSGNTIYF
CDR3 DNA: TGTGCCAGCAGCAGGGACAGGAGCTCTGGAAACACCATATATTTT